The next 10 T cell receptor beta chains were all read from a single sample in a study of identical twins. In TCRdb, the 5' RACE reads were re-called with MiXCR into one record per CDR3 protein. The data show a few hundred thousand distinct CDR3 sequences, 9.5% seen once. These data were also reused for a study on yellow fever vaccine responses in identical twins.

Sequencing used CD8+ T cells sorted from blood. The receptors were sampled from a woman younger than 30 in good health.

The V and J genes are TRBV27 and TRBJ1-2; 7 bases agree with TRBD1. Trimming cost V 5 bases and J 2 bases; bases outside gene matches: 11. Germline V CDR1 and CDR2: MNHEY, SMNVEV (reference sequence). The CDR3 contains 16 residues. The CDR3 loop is CASSTGQEGLNYGYTF. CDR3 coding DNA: TGTGCCAGCAGTACAGGACAGGAGGGACTAAACTATGGCTACACCTTC.

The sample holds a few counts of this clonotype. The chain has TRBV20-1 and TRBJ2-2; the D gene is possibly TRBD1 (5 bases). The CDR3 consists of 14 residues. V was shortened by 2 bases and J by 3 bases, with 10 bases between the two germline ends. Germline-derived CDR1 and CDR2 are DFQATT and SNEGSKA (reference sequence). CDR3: CSARPPTDTGELFF. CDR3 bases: TGCAGTGCTAGACCGCCGACAGACACCGGGGAGCTGTTTTTT.

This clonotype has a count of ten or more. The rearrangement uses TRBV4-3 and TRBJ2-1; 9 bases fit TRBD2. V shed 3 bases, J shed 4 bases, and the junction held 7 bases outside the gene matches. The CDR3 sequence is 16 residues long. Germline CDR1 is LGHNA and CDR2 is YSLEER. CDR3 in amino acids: CASSQDSGGVYNEQFF. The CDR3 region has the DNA TGCGCCAGCAGCCAGGATAGCGGGGGTGTTTACAATGAGCAGTTCTTC.

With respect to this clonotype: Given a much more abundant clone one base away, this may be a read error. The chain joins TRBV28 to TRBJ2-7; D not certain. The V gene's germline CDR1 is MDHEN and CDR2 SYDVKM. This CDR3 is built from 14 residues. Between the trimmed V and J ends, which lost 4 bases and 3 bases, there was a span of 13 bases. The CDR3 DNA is TGTGCCAGCAGTTCAGTAGAGCGAAGCTACGAGCAGTACTTC. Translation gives CASSSVERSYEQYF.

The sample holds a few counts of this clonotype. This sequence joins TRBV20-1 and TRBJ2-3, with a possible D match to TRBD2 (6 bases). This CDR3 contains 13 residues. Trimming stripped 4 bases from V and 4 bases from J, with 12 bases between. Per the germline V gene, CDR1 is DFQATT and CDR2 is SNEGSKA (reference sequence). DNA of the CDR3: TGCAGTGCTAAATTTAGCGGATCAGATACGCAGTATTTT. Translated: CSAKFSGSDTQYF.

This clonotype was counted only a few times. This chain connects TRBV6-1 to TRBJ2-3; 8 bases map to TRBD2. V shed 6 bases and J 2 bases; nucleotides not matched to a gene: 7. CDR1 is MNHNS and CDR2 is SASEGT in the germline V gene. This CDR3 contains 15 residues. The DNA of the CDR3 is TGTGCCAGCAGGGAACTAGCGGTAGCCACAGATACGCAGTATTTT. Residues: CASRELAVATDTQYF.

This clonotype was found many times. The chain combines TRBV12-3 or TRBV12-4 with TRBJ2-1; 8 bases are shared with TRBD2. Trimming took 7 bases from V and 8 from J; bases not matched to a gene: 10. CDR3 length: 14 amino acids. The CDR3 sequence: CASTVGGLVDEQFF. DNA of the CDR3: TGTGCCAGCACCGTAGGGGGACTAGTGGATGAGCAGTTCTTC.

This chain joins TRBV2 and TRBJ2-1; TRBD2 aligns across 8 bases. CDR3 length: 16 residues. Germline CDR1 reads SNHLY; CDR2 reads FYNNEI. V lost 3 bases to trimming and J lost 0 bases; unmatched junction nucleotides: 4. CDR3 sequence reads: CASSDERGSSYNEQFF. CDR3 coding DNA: TGTGCCAGCAGTGACGAGCGGGGGAGCTCCTACAATGAGCAGTTCTTC.

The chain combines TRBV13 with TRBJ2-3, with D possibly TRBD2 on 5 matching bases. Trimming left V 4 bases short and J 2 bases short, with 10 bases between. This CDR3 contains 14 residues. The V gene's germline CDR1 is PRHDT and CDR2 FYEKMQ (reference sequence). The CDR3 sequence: CASSSLLATDTQYF. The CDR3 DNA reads TGTGCCAGCAGCTCCCTGCTAGCCACAGATACGCAGTATTTT.

As DNA, the CDR3 is TGTGCCTGGAGTGTACTAGAGCAGAAGTTCTTC. It translates to CAWSVLEQKFF. The chain has TRBV30 and TRBJ2-1, with TRBD2 as a possible D gene (5 bases). The CDR3 length is 11 residues. The germline V gene encodes CDR1 GTSNPN and CDR2 SVGIG (reference sequence). The V gene lost 0 bases and the J gene lost 14 bases, with 11 bases spanning the gap.